This section outlines one T cell receptor (beta chain) sequence together with its context. Looked up from germline, CDR1 is SGHNT and CDR2 is YYREEE (reference sequence). V was clipped by 0 bases and J by 0 bases, with 10 bases between them. The CDR3 covers 16 residues. This record belongs to a study of shared T cell receptors in the human thymus. Profiled with immunoSEQ multiplex PCR; TCRdb holds only in-frame clones, not every one. The table lists about 500,000 clones, 78% of them singletons. This same sample was also part of a study on human thymus T cells. That paper adds: Resected material from corrective heart surgery provided the thymus tissue analysed. Repertoires sampled from thymus and blood appeared biased in V and J gene usage. As related research reported, thymic repertoires overlapped highly among unrelated individuals.

The clonotype was recovered from a boy younger than two with a congenital heart defect. The sequencing input was thymocytes. The J gene is TRBJ2-4, the V gene TRBV5-4, with D possibly being TRBD1 (5 bases). For the CDR3, the DNA is TGTGCCAGCAGCTTGGGGGGCAATCTAGCCAAAAACATTCAGTACTTC. Translation: CASSLGGNLAKNIQYF.